The 11 T cell receptor beta chains presented below share a single source sample, sequenced in a study of cytomegalovirus exposure and HLA in healthy donors. Sequencing was performed with immunoSEQ multiplex PCR; in TCRdb, only in-frame clones are kept and a portion is missing. This repertoire shows 250,000 to 300,000 clones, about 86% found once; its top ten account for less than 1.2%. The sample consisted of PBMCs. The receptor set was obtained from a woman aged 18 to 35 in good health and CMV-seronegative.

This chain links TRBV30 with TRBJ2-6; D might be TRBD1 (6 bases). The CDR3 runs to 16 residues. Germline assignment: CDR1 GTSNPN and CDR2 SVGIG (reference sequence). V was pared by 3 bases and J by 0 bases, with 12 bases between. CDR3 nucleotide sequence: TGTGCCTGGAGCCGAGACAGGACCTCTGGGGCCAACGTCCTGACTTTC. It translates to CAWSRDRTSGANVLTF.

This clone appeared a single time. The CDR3 DNA follows: TGCGCCAGCAGCCAAGATCCGCGGCAGCCCTACGAGCAGTACTTC. This translates into CASSQDPRQPYEQYF. The chain combines TRBV4-1 with TRBJ2-7; D not certain. Looked up from germline, CDR1 is MGHRA and CDR2 is YSYEKL. The ends were cut back, 0 bases at V and 2 bases at J, with 11 bases in the middle. The CDR3 has 15 residues.

This clone was detected only once. The J gene is TRBJ2-7, the V gene TRBV6-5, with 8 positions matching TRBD2. CDR1 and CDR2 (germline): MNHEY, SVGAGI. This CDR3 region has 16 residues. With V trimmed by 0 bases and J by 3 bases, 7 bases remained unmatched. CDR3 loop: CASSYSIAGLIYEQYF. In nucleotides, the CDR3 is TGTGCCAGCAGTTACTCGATAGCGGGATTAATCTACGAGCAGTACTTC.

The V and J genes are TRBV4-1 and TRBJ1-2; tentatively, D is TRBD1 (5 bases). The CDR3 runs 13 residues. Germline V gives CDR1 MGHRA, CDR2 YSYEKL. The V gene lost 4 bases and the J gene lost 8 bases, with 14 bases spanning the gap. The CDR3 nucleotides are TGCGCCAGCAGCCCGGTTCTCACAGGCGGCTACACCTTC. It encodes CASSPVLTGGYTF.

The rearrangement uses TRBV30 and TRBJ2-5; 7 nucleotides agree with TRBD2. V was pared by 3 bases and J by 2 bases, with 6 bases of the junction left unmatched. The CDR3 totals 14 residues. Germline V gene data show CDR1 as GTSNPN and CDR2 as SVGIG (reference sequence). The CDR3 sequence: CAWRGGFKQETQYF. The DNA for the CDR3 is TGTGCCTGGAGGGGGGGGTTCAAACAAGAGACCCAGTACTTC.

The chain has TRBV5-6 and TRBJ1-2; 9 bases are a match to TRBD1. Germline loops: CDR1 SGHDT, CDR2 YYEEEE. Germline trimming cut 4 bases from V and 5 bases from J; bases unmatched to any gene: 6. CDR3 size: 14 residues. The CDR3: CASSVSGTGYGYTF. The CDR3 DNA follows: TGTGCCAGCAGCGTCTCCGGGACAGGGTATGGCTACACCTTC.

This clone has a handful of counts. J is TRBJ1-3 and V is TRBV19; D is uncertain. CDR1 and CDR2 (germline): LNHDA, SQIVND (reference sequence). With 6 bases removed from V and 3 bases from J, the gap between germline ends came to 15 bases. The CDR3 has 15 residues. The CDR3 reads CASSTLGFGGNTIYF. In DNA form, the CDR3 reads TGTGCCAGTAGCACACTAGGTTTCGGTGGAAACACCATATATTTT.

The chain recombines TRBV15 with TRBJ2-7; possible D gene TRBD2, 5 bases. The CDR3 covers 14 residues. Germline V gene sequence: CDR1 LNHNV, CDR2 YYDKDF (reference sequence). V was shortened by 5 bases and J by 2 bases, with 13 bases between the two germline ends. For the CDR3, the DNA is TGTGCCACCAGCCGCCGGACTGGTGCCTACGAGCAGTACTTC. It encodes CATSRRTGAYEQYF.

The sample holds a few counts of this clone. This chain uses TRBV7-6 with TRBJ1-1; 7 bases match TRBD1. This CDR3 has 14 residues. V shed 5 bases and J 0 bases; nucleotides not matched to a gene: 3. Germline values: CDR1 SGHVS, CDR2 FNYEAQ. The CDR3 here is CASSLTGMNTEAFF. The CDR3 DNA reads TGTGCCAGCAGCCTGACAGGGATGAACACTGAAGCTTTCTTT.

The rearrangement joins TRBV19 to TRBJ1-1; 7 bases agree with TRBD1. Trimming took 6 bases from V and 8 from J; bases not matched to a gene: 9. The germline gives CDR1 LNHDA, CDR2 SQIVND (reference sequence). The CDR3 has 13 amino acids. CDR3 residues: CASRTLQGFEAFF. For the CDR3, the DNA is TGTGCCAGTAGAACCCTACAGGGGTTCGAAGCTTTCTTT.

This sequence joins TRBV7-2 and TRBJ2-2, with a weak D call TRBD1 (5 bases). Germline loops: CDR1 SGHTA, CDR2 FQGNSA. The CDR3 sequence is 16 residues long. V shed 4 bases and J shed 0 bases, with 12 bases lying between them. The CDR3 DNA is TGTGCCAGCAGCTGGGCAGGGCCCTCGAACACCGGGGAGCTGTTTTTT. Encoded protein: CASSWAGPSNTGELFF. Filled out from reference TRBV7-2 and TRBJ2-2, the complete variable domain reads GAGVSQSPSNKVTEKGKDVELRCDPISGHTALYWYRQSLGQGLEFLIYFQGNSAPDKSGLPSDRFSAERTGGSVSTLTIQRTQQEDSAVYLCASSWAGPSNTGELFFGEGSRLTVL.